These T cell receptor beta chains were read from a single sample in a study of T cell changes during pregnancy in multiple sclerosis. The data were produced by immunoSEQ multiplex PCR, yet TCRdb's version contains in-frame clones alone and is incomplete. The sample lists over 25,000 clones; around nine tenths were seen once. The input for sequencing was CD8+ T cells from peripheral blood mononuclear cells, taken before pregnancy. The receptor set was obtained from a female donor with multiple sclerosis, enrolled in a pregnancy study. The CDR3 runs from the conserved cysteine through the conserved F or W. A D gene is named only where the DNA matches it firmly. The size of a clone is reported for some rows only, either as once, few or many, or as a class for expanded clones.

clone_size	d_call	j_call	v_call	cdr3_aa	cdr3_nt
once	NA	TRBJ2-7	TRBV7-8	CASSLATTPDSYEQYF	TGTGCCAGCAGCTTAGCCACTACCCCCGACTCCTACGAGCAGTACTTC
NA	TRBD1	TRBJ2-7	TRBV6-5	CASMDRGSYEQYF	TGTGCCAGCATGGACAGGGGGTCCTACGAGCAGTACTTC
once	TRBD1	TRBJ1-1	TRBV13	CASSPRGRVTEAFF	TGTGCCAGCAGTCCAAGGGGGCGAGTCACTGAAGCTTTCTTT
NA	NA	TRBJ2-2	TRBV19	CASSLQGTGELFF	TGTGCCAGTAGCCTACAGGGAACCGGGGAGCTGTTTTTT
NA	NA	TRBJ1-4	TRBV19	CASSMWQGFRPNEKLFF	TGTGCCAGTAGTATGTGGCAGGGTTTTAGACCTAATGAAAAACTGTTTTTT
NA	NA	TRBJ2-1	TRBV28	CASSWREDYNEQFF	TGTGCCAGCAGTTGGAGGGAGGACTACAATGAGCAGTTCTTC
once	TRBD1	TRBJ2-3	TRBV5-4	CASSPGTGGADTQYF	TGTGCCAGCAGCCCCGGGACAGGGGGCGCAGATACGCAGTATTTT
NA	NA	TRBJ2-5	TRBV29-1	CSVVGETGTNLQETQYF	TGCAGCGTTGTTGGGGAAACCGGGACAAACCTCCAAGAGACCCAGTACTTC
NA	TRBD1	TRBJ2-7	TRBV6-5	CASSYRDSYEQYF	TGTGCCAGCAGTTACCGGGACAGCTACGAGCAGTACTTC
NA	NA	TRBJ2-3	TRBV10-3	CAIRGGLLVTKKATDTQYF	TGTGCCATCAGGGGAGGACTGCTGGTCACCAAAAAAGCCACAGATACGCAGTATTTT
NA	TRBD2	TRBJ2-1	TRBV5-4	CASSNSGRDYNEQFF	TGTGCCAGCAGCAATAGCGGGAGGGATTACAATGAGCAGTTCTTC
NA	NA	TRBJ2-7	TRBV5-1	CASSDSTSWEQYF	TGCGCCAGCTCGGACAGTACGAGTTGGGAGCAGTACTTC
NA	TRBD1	TRBJ2-2	TRBV29-1	CSVSGQVSGELFF	TGCAGCGTGTCGGGACAGGTTTCCGGGGAGCTGTTTTTT
NA	TRBD2	TRBJ2-5	TRBV7-9	CASSSGNSETQYF	TGTGCCAGCAGTAGCGGGAATTCAGAGACCCAGTACTTC
NA	TRBD2	TRBJ2-3	TRBV7-6	CASSLSGGPTDTQYF	TGTGCCAGCAGTCTAAGCGGGGGTCCCACAGATACGCAGTATTTT
NA	TRBD2	TRBJ2-3	TRBV9	CASSPPLLNLAGLVSTQYF	TGTGCCAGCAGCCCGCCCTTATTAAACCTAGCGGGACTGGTTTCTACGCAGTATTTT
NA	NA	TRBJ2-5	TRBV5-6	CASSLKRVGVDETQYF	TGTGCCAGCAGCCTGAAACGGGTGGGAGTGGATGAGACCCAGTACTTC
NA	TRBD2	TRBJ2-2	TRBV7-9	CASSLKDGRRTGELFF	TGTGCCAGCAGCTTAAAGGACGGGAGGAGAACCGGGGAGCTGTTTTTT
NA	TRBD1	TRBJ1-1	TRBV4-3	CASSQEDRATTEAFF	TGCGCCAGCAGCCAAGAGGACAGGGCGACCACTGAAGCTTTCTTT
NA	TRBD2	TRBJ2-1	TRBV5-3	CARSLGGLAGGWNEQFF	TGTGCCAGAAGCTTGGGGGGACTAGCGGGAGGGTGGAATGAGCAGTTCTTC
NA	NA	TRBJ2-5	TRBV7-9	CASSNGDYQETQYF	TGTGCCAGCAGCAACGGAGATTACCAAGAGACCCAGTACTTC
NA	NA	TRBJ1-2	TRBV4-2	CASSHQLREQSYGYTF	TGTGCCAGCAGCCACCAACTCAGAGAACAGTCCTATGGCTACACCTTC
once	TRBD1	TRBJ2-1	TRBV4-3	CASSQAGTGDYNEQFF	TGCGCCAGCAGCCAAGCCGGGACAGGGGACTACAATGAGCAGTTCTTC
NA	NA	TRBJ1-3	TRBV27	CASSLRGSGNTIYF	TGTGCCAGCAGTTTAAGAGGATCTGGAAACACCATATATTTT
NA	TRBD2	TRBJ2-1	TRBV28	CASSFNLRDYNNEQFF	TGTGCCAGCAGTTTTAACTTACGGGACTACAACAATGAGCAGTTCTTC
NA	TRBD2	TRBJ2-2	TRBV6-5	CASSYAGVVTGELFF	TGTGCCAGCAGTTACGCGGGAGTGGTCACCGGGGAGCTGTTTTTT
NA	TRBD2	TRBJ2-2	TRBV7-6	CASRTSGSPGELFF	TGTGCCAGCAGGACTAGCGGGAGCCCCGGGGAGCTGTTTTTT
NA	NA	TRBJ1-1	TRBV19	CASSIGSTEAFF	TGTGCCAGTAGTATAGGGAGCACTGAAGCTTTCTTT
few	TRBD2	TRBJ2-7	TRBV10-3	CAISEWEGSVREQYF	TGTGCCATCAGTGAGTGGGAGGGGTCAGTCCGCGAGCAGTACTTC
NA	NA	TRBJ2-7	TRBV30	CAWSSGRGTYEQYF	TGTGCCTGGAGTTCGGGACGGGGGACCTACGAGCAGTACTTC
NA	TRBD2	TRBJ2-5	TRBV7-9	CASSLEGSGRAKAQYF	TGTGCCAGCAGCTTAGAAGGTAGCGGGAGGGCCAAGGCCCAGTACTTC
NA	NA	TRBJ1-3	TRBV9	CASSPTGSSGNTIYF	TGTGCCAGCAGTCCGACAGGCTCATCTGGAAACACCATATATTTT
NA	TRBD2	TRBJ2-2	TRBV27	CASSPGTSGKITGELFF	TGTGCCAGCAGTCCCGGGACTAGCGGGAAAATCACCGGGGAGCTGTTTTTT
NA	TRBD1	TRBJ1-1	TRBV27	CASSWDRGTEAFF	TGTGCCAGCAGCTGGGACAGGGGTACTGAAGCTTTCTTT
NA	TRBD1	TRBJ2-7	TRBV7-6	CASSLVQGASYEQYF	TGTGCCAGCAGCTTAGTGCAGGGGGCTTCCTACGAGCAGTACTTC
NA	NA	TRBJ1-2	TRBV27	CASSLGFGVSYGYTF	TGTGCCAGCAGTTTAGGCTTCGGGGTTAGCTATGGCTACACCTTC
NA	NA	TRBJ2-7	TRBV10-3	CAISDHLSYEQYF	TGTGCCATCAGTGATCACTTGTCCTACGAGCAGTACTTC
NA	NA	TRBJ1-2	TRBV6-6	CASSYSEGPPEDGYTF	TGTGCCAGCAGTTACTCGGAGGGACCCCCGGAAGATGGCTACACCTTC
NA	TRBD1	TRBJ1-2	TRBV7-3	CASSLTGGGQGNGYTF	TGTGCCAGCAGCTTAACCGGGGGGGGACAGGGAAATGGCTACACCTTC
once	TRBD1	TRBJ1-1	TRBV29-1	CSVDLATGGWGTEAFF	TGCAGCGTTGATTTGGCTACAGGGGGCTGGGGCACTGAAGCTTTCTTT
NA	TRBD2	TRBJ2-2	TRBV9	CASSVGLAGLNTGELFF	TGTGCCAGCAGCGTAGGACTAGCGGGCCTAAACACCGGGGAGCTGTTTTTT
NA	NA	TRBJ2-3	TRBV27	CASTDTLLRGTDTQYF	TGTGCCAGCACCGACACCCTTTTACGAGGCACAGATACGCAGTATTTT
NA	NA	TRBJ2-3	TRBV30	CAWNSGLTDTQYF	TGTGCCTGGAATTCGGGATTAACAGATACGCAGTATTTT
NA	TRBD2	TRBJ2-1	TRBV7-9	CASTSGYNEQFF	TGTGCCAGCACTAGCGGCTACAATGAGCAGTTCTTC
NA	TRBD1	TRBJ1-6	TRBV25-1	CASTRQGADSPLHF	TGTGCCAGCACCCGACAGGGGGCGGATTCACCCCTCCACTTT
NA	TRBD1	TRBJ2-7	TRBV5-6	CASSLSWTGDYEQYF	TGTGCCAGCAGCTTGTCCTGGACAGGGGATTACGAGCAGTACTTC
NA	TRBD2	TRBJ2-7	TRBV13	CASTLGLAGAMNEQYF	TGTGCCAGCACCTTGGGTCTAGCGGGAGCGATGAACGAGCAGTACTTC
once	NA	TRBJ2-7	TRBV27	CASSSALAYEQYF	TGTGCCAGCAGTTCCGCACTAGCTTACGAGCAGTACTTC
NA	NA	TRBJ2-1	TRBV10-3	CASGGGNDNEQFF	TGTGCCAGTGGGGGAGGTAACGACAATGAGCAGTTCTTC
NA	NA	TRBJ1-1	TRBV4-3	CASSPTGGMNTEAFF	TGCGCCAGCAGCCCAACGGGGGGCATGAACACTGAAGCTTTCTTT
NA	NA	TRBJ2-7	TRBV21-1	CASSKEKRDPPYEQYF	TGTGCCAGCAGCAAAGAAAAGCGGGACCCCCCATACGAGCAGTACTTC
NA	NA	TRBJ2-1	TRBV14	CASSLTDSSYNEQFF	TGTGCCAGCAGCCTGACTGATAGCTCCTACAATGAGCAGTTCTTC
NA	NA	TRBJ1-2	TRBV7-9	CASSSTDSYGYTF	TGTGCCAGCAGTTCCACCGACAGTTATGGCTACACCTTC
once	NA	TRBJ2-2	TRBV11-3	CASSWRTSNTGELFF	TGTGCCAGCAGCTGGAGGACGTCGAACACCGGGGAGCTGTTTTTT
NA	TRBD1	TRBJ1-3	TRBV5-1	CASAGGPSSGNTIYF	TGCGCCAGCGCAGGGGGACCCAGCTCTGGAAACACCATATATTTT
NA	TRBD2	TRBJ2-1	TRBV4-2	CASSQDPSGSSNEQFF	TGTGCCAGCAGCCAAGATCCTAGCGGGAGTAGCAATGAGCAGTTCTTC
NA	NA	TRBJ2-2	TRBV14	CASSQKQGLDTGELFF	TGTGCCAGCAGTCAAAAACAGGGATTAGACACCGGGGAGCTGTTTTTT
NA	NA	TRBJ2-2	TRBV7-9	CASGGHESTGELFF	TGTGCCAGCGGGGGACACGAAAGCACCGGGGAGCTGTTTTTT